This TCR beta chain was recorded in a study of radiation and T cells in renal cell carcinoma. Clones were sequenced by immunoSEQ multiplex PCR, and TCRdb holds only the in-frame ones, with some missing. The sample shows around 180,000 clones, about 88% of them seen only once. Study-wide results and limits: In blood, top tumor clones expanded by 2 weeks, shrinking by 4.

Comments on this clone: Its antigen remains unidentified.

The V gene lost 3 bases and the J gene lost 6 bases, with 18 bases spanning the gap. The CDR3 loop spans 15 amino acids. Germline CDR1 is SGDLS and CDR2 is YYNGEE. Time point given: blood 4 weeks post-SBRT, at nephrectomy. As to treatment: 15 Gy SBRT to primary tumor, nephrectomy 4 weeks later. Radiation-treated patients gave blood at baseline, week 2 and week 4. This TCR was recovered from a woman aged 50 to 60 with renal cell carcinoma. The chain recombines TRBV9 with TRBJ2-5; unclear D gene. The sequences come from blood, collected from a patient whose treatment included radiotherapy and nephrectomy. The CDR3 loop is CASSAASTFTKTQYF. As DNA, the CDR3 is TGTGCCAGCAGCGCGGCCTCTACCTTTACGAAGACCCAGTACTTC.